The text below deals with one T cell receptor beta chain. As yet, its antigen is unknown. This sample stems from a study of beta chain features in type 1 diabetes. Regarding the study as a whole: Naive, central memory and Treg TCRB repertoires seemed to resemble each other more closely in patients than they did in healthy donors.

Trimming left V 4 bases short and J 4 bases short, with 9 bases between. The CDR3 is 13 amino acids. The V gene's germline CDR1 is MNHNY and CDR2 SVGAGI (reference sequence). The entirety of the isolated RNA underwent reverse transcription, so expressed TCRB transcripts were sequenced. The data were produced by immunoSEQ multiplex PCR, yet TCRdb's version contains in-frame clones alone and is incomplete. The sample has almost 350,000 clones, under 8.5% seen once. Each of the CD4+ naive, central memory, regulatory and stem cell-like memory populations was sorted via CD45RO/CCR7/CD25/CD127/CD95/CD27. The chain recombines TRBV6-6 with TRBJ2-3; possible D gene TRBD1, 5 bases. The clonotype comes from a woman aged 18-29 years in good health. Sequenced sample: central memory CD4+ T cells from blood. The CDR3 spells CASSFTRADTQYF. In DNA form, the CDR3 reads TGTGCCAGCAGTTTCACCAGGGCAGATACGCAGTATTTT.